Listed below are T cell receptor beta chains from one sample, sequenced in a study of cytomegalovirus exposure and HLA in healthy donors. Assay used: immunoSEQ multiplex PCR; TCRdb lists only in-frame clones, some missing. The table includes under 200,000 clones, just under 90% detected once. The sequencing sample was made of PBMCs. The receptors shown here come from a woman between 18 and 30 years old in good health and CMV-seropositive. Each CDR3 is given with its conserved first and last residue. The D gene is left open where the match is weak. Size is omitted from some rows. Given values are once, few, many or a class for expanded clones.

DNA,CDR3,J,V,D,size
TGTGCCAGCAGATTACCGGGACTTCAAAAACTGTTTTTT,CASRLPGLQKLFF,TRBJ1-4,TRBV2,NA,NA
TGTGCCAGCCCCGGGACTTACTCTGGGGCCAACGTCCTGACTTTC,CASPGTYSGANVLTF,TRBJ2-6,TRBV21-1,NA,NA
TGCGCCAGCAGCCAAGATGTAGGAGCGGGATCATTTAATGAGCAGTTCTTC,CASSQDVGAGSFNEQFF,TRBJ2-1,TRBV4-3,TRBD2,NA
TGTGCCAGCAGTGAACTTCCGAGGCCCCAGCATTTT,CASSELPRPQHF,TRBJ1-5,TRBV2,NA,few
TGTGCCAGCCTAAATCCCAATAGGAACACTGAAGCTTTCTTT,CASLNPNRNTEAFF,TRBJ1-1,TRBV28,NA,once
TGTGCCAGCAGTTACAGCGGGACAGGACCCTATGGCTACACCTTC,CASSYSGTGPYGYTF,TRBJ1-2,TRBV6-5,TRBD1,NA
TGTGCCAGCAGTTTGGAGGAGACCCAGTACTTC,CASSLEETQYF,TRBJ2-5,TRBV28,NA,few
TGCGCCAGCAGTGGTGGGGCACGCACAGATACGCAGTATTTT,CASSGGARTDTQYF,TRBJ2-3,TRBV10-1,NA,NA
TGTGCCAGCTACGGACTAGCGGGAGGAGAGACAGATACGCAGTATTTT,CASYGLAGGETDTQYF,TRBJ2-3,TRBV27,TRBD2,NA
TGTGCCACCAGCAGAGGGACAAATAGCAATCAGCCCCAGCATTTT,CATSRGTNSNQPQHF,TRBJ1-5,TRBV15,NA,NA
TGTGCCAGCGGCCGACAGGGACCAAGGAACACTGAAGCTTTCTTT,CASGRQGPRNTEAFF,TRBJ1-1,TRBV13,TRBD1,NA
TGTGCCAGCAGTGCGAAGCGGGACTATGAGCAGTTCTTC,CASSAKRDYEQFF,TRBJ2-1,TRBV2,TRBD2,NA
TGCGCCAGCAGTGACGGACTAGAGCTGTACTTC,CASSDGLELYF,TRBJ2-7,TRBV10-1,TRBD2,few
TGCGCCAGCAGGATTTTGCTAAAAACTGAAGCTTTCTTT,CASRILLKTEAFF,TRBJ1-1,TRBV5-1,NA,NA
TGTGCCAGCAGGTCTAGCGGGAGTAACACCGGGGAGCTGTTTTTT,CASRSSGSNTGELFF,TRBJ2-2,TRBV9,TRBD2,NA
TGTGCCAGCAGTGAACTCCGGGGTAGCAATCAGCCCCAGCATTTT,CASSELRGSNQPQHF,TRBJ1-5,TRBV2,NA,NA
TGTGCCAGCAGCCAAGACAGGGGGCGTCGGGAAAAACTGTTTTTT,CASSQDRGRREKLFF,TRBJ1-4,TRBV4-2,TRBD1,NA
TGCGCCAGCAGCTTGGCCCGGACAGGGAATATCGGGGAGCTGTTTTTT,CASSLARTGNIGELFF,TRBJ2-2,TRBV5-1,TRBD1,NA
TGTGCCAGCAGTTTTTCTGGACAGCCTTACAATGAGCAGTTCTTC,CASSFSGQPYNEQFF,TRBJ2-1,TRBV27,NA,NA
TGTGCCAGTAGTACGGCGGGAGGGACGGATGAGCAGTTCTTC,CASSTAGGTDEQFF,TRBJ2-1,TRBV19,TRBD2,NA
TGTGCCAGTAGTCGTGGTTCAGGGCTGTTTTCTGGGGCCAACGTCCTGACTTTC,CASSRGSGLFSGANVLTF,TRBJ2-6,TRBV19,NA,NA
TGCGCCAGCTCCCGAGGCACAGGGGGGGACAATGAGCAGTTCTTC,CASSRGTGGDNEQFF,TRBJ2-1,TRBV5-1,NA,NA
TGTGCCAGCAGCTTAATACTGGGAGGGCCCAGGAACAATGAGCAGTTCTTC,CASSLILGGPRNNEQFF,TRBJ2-1,TRBV11-1,TRBD2,NA
TGTGCCAGCTCACCATTGGCGACTAGCGGAGGCCCAGAGACCCAGTACTTC,CASSPLATSGGPETQYF,TRBJ2-5,TRBV18,TRBD2,NA
TGTGCCAGTAGCCAACAGGGCGAAGAGACCCAGTACTTC,CASSQQGEETQYF,TRBJ2-5,TRBV19,NA,NA
TGTGCCAGCAGTTCCGGGACAGGGATGGCAGATACGCAGTATTTT,CASSSGTGMADTQYF,TRBJ2-3,TRBV28,TRBD1,NA
TGCGCCAGCAGGTTAGGGGGTTACACTGAAGCTTTCTTT,CASRLGGYTEAFF,TRBJ1-1,TRBV10-2,NA,NA
TGTGCCAGCAGTTACGGACAGGGAAATACTGAAGCTTTCTTT,CASSYGQGNTEAFF,TRBJ1-1,TRBV6-5,TRBD1,NA
TGTGCCAGCAGCTTAGAAGGCGGGAGCCTCTCCTACGAGCAGTACTTC,CASSLEGGSLSYEQYF,TRBJ2-7,TRBV7-6,TRBD2,once
TGTGCCAGCAGCTTAGATTGGGAGAGCAATGAGCAGTTCTTC,CASSLDWESNEQFF,TRBJ2-1,TRBV7-8,NA,NA
TGTGCCAGCAGTCAGGGACAGCCCGGGGGCTATGGCTACACCTTC,CASSQGQPGGYGYTF,TRBJ1-2,TRBV28,TRBD1,NA
TGTGCCAGCAGTTATAATCCTCGAGCTAGCACAGATACGCAGTATTTT,CASSYNPRASTDTQYF,TRBJ2-3,TRBV6-5,NA,NA
TGTGCCAGCAGCCCGGGACAGGGGGCCACTGAAGCTTTCTTT,CASSPGQGATEAFF,TRBJ1-1,TRBV11-2,TRBD1,NA
TGTGCCAGCAGCTCCCGGACTAGCGGGTTAGGCGAGCAGTACTTC,CASSSRTSGLGEQYF,TRBJ2-7,TRBV11-3,TRBD2,NA
TGTGCCAGCAGCACCGACAGGGTTATCCACGAGCAGTACTTC,CASSTDRVIHEQYF,TRBJ2-7,TRBV6-5,TRBD1,NA
TGTGCCAGCTCACAGGGGCGGTTGGAAAAACTGTTTTTT,CASSQGRLEKLFF,TRBJ1-4,TRBV18,NA,NA
TGTGCCAGCAGTTACTCCCCTGGGAGGAACAAGGACGAGCAGTACTTC,CASSYSPGRNKDEQYF,TRBJ2-7,TRBV6-6,NA,NA
TGTGCCAGCAGTGAAAGGGGACAGCTGTCGCAGTATTTT,CASSERGQLSQYF,TRBJ2-3,TRBV25-1,TRBD1,NA
TGTGCCAGCAGTGTTTCAGGGGGCGCAGGCAGCAATCAGCCCCAGCATTTT,CASSVSGGAGSNQPQHF,TRBJ1-5,TRBV27,TRBD1,NA
TGTGCCAGCAGCGTAGACCTGAGGGATCAGCCCCAGCATTTT,CASSVDLRDQPQHF,TRBJ1-5,TRBV9,NA,NA
TGTGCCTGGTTACTAGCGGGGTACAATGAGCAGTTCTTC,CAWLLAGYNEQFF,TRBJ2-1,TRBV30,TRBD2,NA
TGTGCCAGCAGCACCGGAGAGATCTATGGCTACACCTTC,CASSTGEIYGYTF,TRBJ1-2,TRBV11-2,NA,NA
TGTGCCAGCAGCGCCGGTGGGAGAGGCACTGAAGCTTTCTTT,CASSAGGRGTEAFF,TRBJ1-1,TRBV7-9,NA,NA
TGTGCCAGCAGCTTACGAGGGGGAAGCAAATTCGAGGAGACCCAGTACTTC,CASSLRGGSKFEETQYF,TRBJ2-5,TRBV7-6,NA,NA
TGTGCCAGCAGTCCCGCGGGGGCTAGCGGGACGCATGACGAGCAGTACTTC,CASSPAGASGTHDEQYF,TRBJ2-7,TRBV28,TRBD2,NA
TGTGCCAGCAGCCGAGGGTTAGGACAGGGGGGGAACATTCAGTACTTC,CASSRGLGQGGNIQYF,TRBJ2-4,TRBV4-2,TRBD1,NA